The 29 T cell receptor beta chains below come from one sample, sequenced in a study of memory CD4+ T cells and cytomegalovirus serostatus. Single viable CD3+CD4+CD8-CD45RO+ cells were sorted as the memory CD4+ T cells. Here immunoSEQ multiplex PCR was the method, and the copy in TCRdb shows in-frame clones only, minus some. The data show around 32,000 clones, approximately 76% seen once. Input material: memory CD4+ T cells from blood. Receptors were obtained from an adult in good health and CMV-seronegative. Some clones in this sample may be carry-over from other donors' samples.

The CDR3 is CASSLELGTNEKLFF. CDR3 DNA sequence: TGTGCCAGCAGCTTAGAATTAGGAACTAATGAAAAACTGTTTTTT. V usage is TRBV5-4 and J usage is TRBJ1-4; D unresolved. Germline V gene lookup returns CDR1 SGHNT and CDR2 YYREEE (reference sequence). Trimming removed 2 bases from V and 1 base from J, with 9 bases in between. This CDR3 comprises 15 residues.

The V call is TRBV19, the J call TRBJ1-6; 10 nucleotides agree with TRBD1. This CDR3 is 17 amino acids long. V gave up 7 bases and J gave up 9 bases; unmatched junction bases: 15. Germline V gene lookup returns CDR1 LNHDA and CDR2 SQIVND (reference sequence). The CDR3 reads CASTPTGTGALSSPLHF. The CDR3 DNA reads as TGTGCCAGTACCCCCACCGGGACAGGGGCCTTGAGTTCACCCCTCCACTTT.

The chain employs TRBV4-1 and TRBJ2-7; D gene uncertain. This CDR3 contains 15 residues. Germline CDR1 MGHRA, CDR2 YSYEKL. V was clipped by 0 bases and J by 4 bases, with 13 bases between them. As DNA, the CDR3 is TGCGCCAGCAGCCAAGACGCGCAGGAGAGATACGAGCAGTACTTC. Translating gives CASSQDAQERYEQYF.

The V and J genes are TRBV7-3 and TRBJ2-1; 14 bases align to TRBD2. Looked up from germline, CDR1 is SGHTA and CDR2 is FQGTGA. The V and J ends lost 4 bases and 6 bases, in that order; junction bases with no gene match: 8. CDR3 length equals 17 residues. This CDR3 is CASSYGLAGGKINEQFF. CDR3 coding DNA: TGTGCCAGCAGCTATGGACTAGCGGGGGGTAAGATCAATGAGCAGTTCTTC. The complete variable domain, with remaining parts taken from reference TRBV7-3 and TRBJ2-1, reads GAGVSQTPSNKVTEKGKYVELRCDPISGHTALYWYRQSLGQGPEFLIYFQGTGAADDSGLPNDRFFAVRPEGSVSTLKIQRTERGDSAVYLCASSYGLAGGKINEQFFGPGTRLTVL.

The table lists this clone with a count of one. The J gene is TRBJ1-5, the V gene TRBV19, with 7 bases that match TRBD1. Germline V CDR1 and CDR2: LNHDA, SQIVND (reference sequence). Germline trimming cut 6 bases from V and 4 bases from J; bases unmatched to any gene: 12. This CDR3 spans 16 amino acids. For the CDR3, the DNA is TGTGCCAGTAGCCTACTTATACCGGGACAGAATCAGCCCCAGCATTTT. It codes for CASSLLIPGQNQPQHF. Using reference TRBV19 and TRBJ1-5 for the parts outside the CDR3, the full variable domain is DGGITQSPKYLFRKEGQNVTLSCEQNLNHDAMYWYRQDPGQGLRLIYYSQIVNDFQKGDIAEGYSVSREKKESFPLTVTSAQKNPTAFYLCASSLLIPGQNQPQHFGDGTRLSIL.

The chain uses TRBV19 and TRBJ1-2; weak D call: TRBD1 (5 bases). The CDR3 spans 15 residues. Germline CDR1 reads LNHDA; CDR2 reads SQIVND (reference sequence). V lost 3 bases and J 3 bases, leaving 14 bases between the germline ends. In DNA form, the CDR3 reads TGTGCCAGTAGTATGCAGTTCCCGGGGGACTATGGCTACACCTTC. It translates to CASSMQFPGDYGYTF.

V and J are TRBV5-1 and TRBJ1-1; D is ambiguous. Germline V CDR1 and CDR2: SGHRS, YFSETQ. V lost 4 bases and J lost 1, with 14 bases in between. This CDR3 comprises 15 residues. CDR3 nucleotides: TGCGCCAGCAGCCCAGGACCTCTCGCGAACACTGAAGCTTTCTTT. Its protein is CASSPGPLANTEAFF.

The count of this clone is one. This rearrangement joins TRBV19 to TRBJ2-4; D gene ambiguous. CDR3 size: 12 residues. Germline lookup yields CDR1 LNHDA and CDR2 SQIVND (reference sequence). The germline V and J ends were trimmed by 5 bases and 0 bases, with 2 bases remaining between them. The CDR3 spells CASSEAKNIQYF. In DNA, the CDR3 is TGTGCCAGTAGTGAAGCCAAAAACATTCAGTACTTC.

As concerns this clone: The DNA is left out, because the CDR3 cannot be placed on it with certainty; the CDR3 is given as TCRdb lists it. The rearrangement uses TRBV27 and TRBJ1-1. Germline CDR1 is MNHEY and CDR2 is SMNVEV (reference sequence). From its first to its last residue, the CDR3 has 15 amino acids. Here the CDR3 reads CASSLSHSGPAEAFF.

This chain connects TRBV21-1 to TRBJ2-7. TRBV21-1 is an annotated pseudogene. The CDR3 contains 14 residues. Here the CDR3 reads CASSKDKVRNEQYF. The CDR3 DNA sequence: TGTGCCAGCAGCAAAGATAAGGTTCGGAACGAGCAGTACTTC.

CDR3 nucleotide sequence: TGTGCCAGTAGTAGCCAAGACGGAAACACCATATATTTT. Residues: CASSSQDGNTIYF. V usage is TRBV19 and J usage is TRBJ1-3; no reliable D call. CDR1 is LNHDA and CDR2 is SQIVND in the germline V gene (reference sequence). The CDR3 runs to 13 residues. V shed 4 bases and J shed 4 bases, with 8 bases lying between them.

The chain joins TRBV6-1 to TRBJ1-4, with no clear D. CDR3 length equals 15 residues. CDR1 MNHNS and CDR2 SASEGT come from the germline V gene. V lost 5 bases to trimming and J lost 1 base, with 11 bases between them. The CDR3 DNA reads as TGTGCCAGCAGTAAGAACAGCGGAACTAATGAAAAACTGTTTTTT. Translating gives CASSKNSGTNEKLFF.

A remark on this clone: Here the CDR3 omits its conserved ending phenylalanine or tryptophan, so a read error is the likely source. In DNA, the CDR3 is TGTGCCAGCAGTTACAGAAGCATTGGCTATGGCTACACCCTC. Amino acid sequence: CASSYRSIGYGYTL. The chain is built from TRBV6-5 and TRBJ1-2; no firm D call. V was shortened by 2 bases and J by 4 bases, with 11 bases between the two germline ends. The CDR3 loop spans 14 amino acids. Per the germline V gene, CDR1 is MNHEY and CDR2 is SVGAGI.

The rearrangement joins TRBV10-1 to TRBJ1-5; D gene unclear. CDR3 length equals 14 residues. Per germline, CDR1 WNHNN and CDR2 SYGVQD (reference sequence). V was trimmed by 3 bases and J by 2 bases, leaving 8 bases between them. This CDR3 is CASSDNSGNQPQHF. The CDR3 region has the DNA TGCGCCAGCAGTGATAATTCAGGCAATCAGCCCCAGCATTTT.

The CDR3 spells CASSAGQGHNTEAFF. CDR3 sequence (DNA): TGTGCCAGCAGCGCCGGACAGGGACACAACACTGAAGCTTTCTTT. V usage is TRBV7-9 and J usage is TRBJ1-1; 8 nucleotides match TRBD1. Germline assignment: CDR1 SEHNR and CDR2 FQNEAQ (reference sequence). The CDR3 is 15 residues long. Losses at the gene ends were 5 bases for V and 2 bases for J; bases not matched to a gene: 7.

This chain connects TRBV5-1 to TRBJ2-5; perhaps TRBD1 as D (6 bases). Looked up from germline, CDR1 is SGHRS and CDR2 is YFSETQ. V lost 3 bases and J 2 bases, leaving 8 bases between the germline ends. This CDR3 is built from 13 residues. CDR3 bases: TGCGCCAGCAGCTCCCAGGGGCAAGAGACCCAGTACTTC. Protein product: CASSSQGQETQYF.

This chain uses TRBV5-1 with TRBJ2-3; 7 positions agree with TRBD2. This CDR3 has 13 residues. Germline V gene sequence: CDR1 SGHRS, CDR2 YFSETQ. V lost 6 bases, J lost 3 bases, and 4 bases stayed unmatched. For the CDR3, the DNA is TGCGCCAGCACCGGGGGAGGGACAGATACGCAGTATTTT. It specifies CASTGGGTDTQYF.

The chain has TRBV5-1 and TRBJ1-2; 8 nucleotides align to TRBD1. Germline V gene data show CDR1 as SGHRS and CDR2 as YFSETQ. V trimming: 4 bases; J trimming: 3 bases; junction bases outside the gene matches: 11. There are 16 residues in the CDR3. CDR3 amino acids: CASSPTSTGDDYGYTF. CDR3 nucleotide sequence: TGCGCCAGCAGCCCGACCTCGACAGGGGACGACTATGGCTACACCTTC.

The chain uses TRBV27 and TRBJ1-5; possibly TRBD1 for D (6 bases). The V gene's germline CDR1 is MNHEY and CDR2 SMNVEV (reference sequence). V was cut by 8 bases and J by 6 bases, with 14 bases left in between. The CDR3 runs to 13 residues. The CDR3 protein is CASGGGAGQPQHF. As DNA, the CDR3 is TGTGCCAGCGGAGGGGGGGCAGGTCAGCCCCAGCATTTT.

The V and J genes are TRBV28 and TRBJ1-2; D is undetermined. The ends were cut back, 4 bases at V and 2 bases at J, with 11 bases in the middle. This CDR3 has 14 residues. Germline-derived CDR1 and CDR2 are MDHEN and SYDVKM. The CDR3 DNA reads as TGTGCCAGCAGTTCGAGCCCGATCAACTATGGCTACACCTTC. Amino acid sequence: CASSSSPINYGYTF.

This clone was seen only a few times. The chain uses TRBV14 and TRBJ2-2; D remains unclear. The germline gives CDR1 SGHDN, CDR2 FVKESK. This CDR3 has 14 residues. The ends were cut back, 4 bases at V and 1 base at J, with 7 bases in the middle. In nucleotides, the CDR3 is TGTGCCAGCAGCCTCATAATGAACACCGGGGAGCTGTTTTTT. Translating it yields CASSLIMNTGELFF.

The chain links TRBV9 to TRBJ1-2, with TRBD1 matching over 8 bases. Germline V gives CDR1 SGDLS, CDR2 YYNGEE. V dropped 3 bases and J dropped 2; count of bases not matched to a gene: 6. This CDR3 comprises 15 residues. In nucleotides, the CDR3 is TGTGCCAGCAGCGGCCGACAGGGGTGGAACTATGGCTACACCTTC. Its protein is CASSGRQGWNYGYTF. Together with reference TRBV9 and TRBJ1-2, the CDR3 gives the full variable domain: DSGVTQTPKHLITATGQRVTLRCSPRSGDLSVYWYQQSLDQGLQFLIQYYNGEERAKGNILERFSAQQFPDLHSELNLSSLELGDSALYFCASSGRQGWNYGYTFGSGTRLTVV.

This chain joins TRBV11-1 and TRBJ1-5; no firm D call. Germline V gene lookup returns CDR1 SGHAT and CDR2 FQDESV (reference sequence). The CDR3 loop spans 13 amino acids. Trimming stripped 8 bases from V and 1 base from J, with 9 bases between. CDR3 region: CASAGGSNQPQHF. The CDR3 DNA sequence: TGTGCCAGCGCTGGAGGGAGCAATCAGCCCCAGCATTTT.

This clone was observed a few times. The V gene is TRBV10-2, the J gene TRBJ1-1; D uncertain. The CDR3 has 13 residues. V lost 8 bases and J 1 base, leaving 11 bases between the germline ends. The germline V gene encodes CDR1 WSHSY and CDR2 SAAADI. CDR3: CASGQKSNTEAFF. CDR3 coding DNA: TGCGCCAGCGGTCAAAAATCGAACACTGAAGCTTTCTTT.

The J gene is TRBJ1-2, the V gene TRBV4-2, with 8 bases lining up with TRBD1. Germline CDR1 reads LGHNA; CDR2 reads YNFKEQ. The CDR3 is 13 residues long. V lost 8 bases, J lost 8 bases, and 10 bases stayed unmatched. CDR3 nucleotides: TGTGCCAGCGTGGACAGGGAGAGGGTGGGCTACACCTTC. Protein product: CASVDRERVGYTF.

The V call is TRBV6-1, the J call TRBJ1-2; no reliable D call. This CDR3 spans 14 amino acids. V lost 0 bases to trimming and J lost 4 bases, with 9 bases between them. Germline V lookup: CDR1 MNHNS, CDR2 SASEGT. CDR3 DNA: TGTGCCAGCAGTGAAGCTTCGACCTTCTATGGCTACACCTTC. Translation gives CASSEASTFYGYTF.

There are a few counts of this clone. The chain links TRBV10-3 to TRBJ1-1; no clear D. CDR3 length: 13 residues. CDR1 and CDR2 (germline): ENHRY, SYGVKD. V was pared by 6 bases and J by 3 bases, with 11 bases between. For the CDR3, the DNA is TGTGCCATCAGGGAAACGGGAGACACTGAAGCTTTCTTT. Its translation: CAIRETGDTEAFF.

The J gene is TRBJ1-2, the V gene TRBV18, with 7 nucleotides matching TRBD1. The CDR3 runs 15 residues. J lost 4 bases, V lost 3 bases, and 8 bases had no gene match. Germline values: CDR1 KGHSH, CDR2 LQKENI. Here the CDR3 reads CASSPTQGGTYGYTF. DNA for the CDR3: TGTGCCAGCTCACCTACACAAGGGGGCACCTATGGCTACACCTTC.

The rearrangement links TRBV7-2 to TRBJ1-4; D is possibly TRBD1 (6 bases). Germline V gives CDR1 SGHTA, CDR2 FQGNSA. V was cut by 4 bases and J by 7 bases, with 22 bases left in between. This CDR3 region has 17 residues. The CDR3 DNA follows: TGTGCCAGCAGCTCCTTTCCAAGGGGGGGCTCAGGTGAAAAACTGTTTTTT. Protein sequence: CASSSFPRGGSGEKLFF.